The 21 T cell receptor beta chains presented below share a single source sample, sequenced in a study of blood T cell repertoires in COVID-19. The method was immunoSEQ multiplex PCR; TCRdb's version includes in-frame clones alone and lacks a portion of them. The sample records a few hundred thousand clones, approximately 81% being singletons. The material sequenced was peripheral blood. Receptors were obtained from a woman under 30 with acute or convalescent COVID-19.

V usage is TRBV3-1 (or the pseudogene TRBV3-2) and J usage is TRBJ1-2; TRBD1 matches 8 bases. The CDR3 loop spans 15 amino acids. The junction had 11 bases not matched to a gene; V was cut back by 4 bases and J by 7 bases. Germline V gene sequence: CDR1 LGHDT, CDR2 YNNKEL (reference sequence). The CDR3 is CASSRNSQTGGGYTF. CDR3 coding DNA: TGTGCCAGCAGCCGTAACAGTCAAACAGGGGGTGGCTACACCTTC.

CDR3 DNA: TGTGCCAGCAGCGTAGAACTAGCCGTCACCGGGGAGCTGTTTTTT. Its protein product is CASSVELAVTGELFF. This rearrangement joins TRBV9 to TRBJ2-2; perhaps TRBD2 as D (6 bases). The germline V gene encodes CDR1 SGDLS and CDR2 YYNGEE. V gave up 0 bases and J gave up 4 bases, with 10 bases separating them. The CDR3 extends over 15 amino acids.

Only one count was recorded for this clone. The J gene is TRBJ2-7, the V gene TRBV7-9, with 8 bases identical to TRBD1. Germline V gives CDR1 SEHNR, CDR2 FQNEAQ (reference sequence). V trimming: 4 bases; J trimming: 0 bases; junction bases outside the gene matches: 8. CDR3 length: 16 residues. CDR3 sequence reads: CASSYSTGASSYEQYF. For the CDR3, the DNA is TGTGCCAGCAGCTACTCGACAGGGGCCAGCTCCTACGAGCAGTACTTC.

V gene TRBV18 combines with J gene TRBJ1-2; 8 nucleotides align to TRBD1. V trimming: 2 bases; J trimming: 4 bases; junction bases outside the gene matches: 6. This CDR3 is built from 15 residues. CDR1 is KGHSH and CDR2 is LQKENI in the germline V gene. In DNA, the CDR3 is TGTGCCAGCTCACCAAGGACAGGGCCTGGCTATGGCTACACCTTC. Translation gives CASSPRTGPGYGYTF.

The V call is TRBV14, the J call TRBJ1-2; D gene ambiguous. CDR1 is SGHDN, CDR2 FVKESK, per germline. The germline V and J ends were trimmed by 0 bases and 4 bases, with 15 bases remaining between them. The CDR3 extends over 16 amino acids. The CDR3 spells CASSQEGEGSTYGYTF. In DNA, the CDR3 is TGTGCCAGCAGCCAAGAAGGCGAAGGGAGTACCTATGGCTACACCTTC.

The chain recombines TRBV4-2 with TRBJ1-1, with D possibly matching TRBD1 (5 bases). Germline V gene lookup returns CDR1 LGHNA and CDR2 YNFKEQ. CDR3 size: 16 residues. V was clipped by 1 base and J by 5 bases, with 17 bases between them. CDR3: CASSQVDNTEWTEAFF. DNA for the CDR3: TGTGCCAGCAGCCAAGTGGACAACACAGAGTGGACTGAAGCTTTCTTT.

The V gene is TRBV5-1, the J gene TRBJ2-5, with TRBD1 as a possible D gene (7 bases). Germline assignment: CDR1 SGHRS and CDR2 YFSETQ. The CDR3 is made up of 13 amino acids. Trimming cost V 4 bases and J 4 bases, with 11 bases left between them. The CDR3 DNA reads TGCGCCAGCAGCCCGGAGGGGGCAGAGACCCAGTACTTC. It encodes CASSPEGAETQYF.

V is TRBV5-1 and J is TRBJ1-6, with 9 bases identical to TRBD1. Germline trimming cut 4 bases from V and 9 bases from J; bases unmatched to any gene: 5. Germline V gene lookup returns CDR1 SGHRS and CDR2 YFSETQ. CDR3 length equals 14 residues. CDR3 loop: CASSQGQGSSPLHF. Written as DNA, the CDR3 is TGCGCCAGCAGCCAGGGACAGGGAAGTTCACCCCTCCACTTT.

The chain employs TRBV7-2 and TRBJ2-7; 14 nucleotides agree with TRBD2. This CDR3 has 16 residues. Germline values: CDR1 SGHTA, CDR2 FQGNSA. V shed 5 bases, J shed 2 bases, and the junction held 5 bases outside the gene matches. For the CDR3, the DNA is TGTGCCAGCAGCCAGGGACTAGCGGGAGTGGCCTACGAGCAGTACTTC. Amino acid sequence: CASSQGLAGVAYEQYF.

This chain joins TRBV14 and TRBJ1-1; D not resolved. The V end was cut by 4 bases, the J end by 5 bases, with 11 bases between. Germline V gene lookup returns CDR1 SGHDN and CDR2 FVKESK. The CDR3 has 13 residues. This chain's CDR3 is CASSPYTATEAFF. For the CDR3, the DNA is TGTGCCAGCAGCCCCTATACTGCGACTGAAGCTTTCTTT.

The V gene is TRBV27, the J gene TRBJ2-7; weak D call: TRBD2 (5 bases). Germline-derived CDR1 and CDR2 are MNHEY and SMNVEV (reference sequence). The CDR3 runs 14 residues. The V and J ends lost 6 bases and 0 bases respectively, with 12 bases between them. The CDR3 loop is CASSTVATSYEQYF. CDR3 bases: TGTGCCAGCAGCACGGTAGCGACCTCCTACGAGCAGTACTTC.

CDR3 nucleotides: TGTGCCAGCAGTGAAGGCGCGGGGGAGGGCACAGATACGCAGTATTTT. Translation: CASSEGAGEGTDTQYF. The genes are TRBV25-1 and TRBJ2-3; 7 bases match TRBD2. Germline CDR1 is MGHDK and CDR2 is SYGVNS. Unmatched junction bases numbered 6, after V lost 2 bases and J lost 1 base. This CDR3 region has 16 residues. Looking up the rest from reference TRBV25-1 and TRBJ2-3 gives the full variable domain: EADIYQTPRYLVIGTGKKITLECSQTMGHDKMYWYQQDPGMELHLIHYSYGVNSTEKGDLSSESTVSRIRTEHFPLTLESARPSHTSQYLCASSEGAGEGTDTQYFGPGTRLTVL.

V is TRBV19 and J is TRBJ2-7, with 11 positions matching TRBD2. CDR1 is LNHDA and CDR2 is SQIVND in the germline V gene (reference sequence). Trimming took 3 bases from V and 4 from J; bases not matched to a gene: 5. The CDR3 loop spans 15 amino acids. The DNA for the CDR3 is TGTGCCAGTAGTATTATAGCGGGAGGGCCGTACGAGCAGTACTTC. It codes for CASSIIAGGPYEQYF.

In nucleotides, the CDR3 is TGTGCCACCAGTGAGACGGGGACAGGAGGGCATGAGCAGTTCTTC. This gives the protein CATSETGTGGHEQFF. The chain joins TRBV24-1 to TRBJ2-1, with 8 bases aligning to TRBD1. The junction had 9 bases not matched to a gene; V was cut back by 4 bases and J by 8 bases. Germline V lookup: CDR1 KGHDR, CDR2 SFDVKD. The CDR3 covers 15 residues.

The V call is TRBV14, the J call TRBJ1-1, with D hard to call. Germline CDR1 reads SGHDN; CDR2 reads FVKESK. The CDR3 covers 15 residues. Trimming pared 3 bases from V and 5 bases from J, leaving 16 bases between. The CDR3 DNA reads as TGTGCCAGCAGCCAGGCGGACGGGAAGGGAACTGAAGCTTTCTTT. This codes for CASSQADGKGTEAFF.

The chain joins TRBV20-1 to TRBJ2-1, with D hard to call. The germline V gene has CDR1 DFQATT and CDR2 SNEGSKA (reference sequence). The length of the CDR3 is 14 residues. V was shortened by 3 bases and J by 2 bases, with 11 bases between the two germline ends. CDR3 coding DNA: TGCAGTGCTAGTTGGTGGAGCCCCTACAATGAGCAGTTCTTC. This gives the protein CSASWWSPYNEQFF.

The CDR3 reads CAISPARPETIYEQYF. The CDR3 bases are TGTGCCATCAGTCCGGCCCGCCCCGAGACAATTTACGAGCAGTACTTC. The chain has TRBV10-3 and TRBJ2-7; D is uncertain. CDR1 ENHRY and CDR2 SYGVKD come from the germline V gene. Trimming took 5 bases from V and 4 from J, leaving 21 bases between them. This CDR3 comprises 16 residues.

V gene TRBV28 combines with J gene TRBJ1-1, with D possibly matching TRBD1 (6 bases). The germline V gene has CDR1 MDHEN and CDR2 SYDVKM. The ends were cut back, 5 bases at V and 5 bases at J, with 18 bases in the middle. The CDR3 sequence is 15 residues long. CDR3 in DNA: TGTGCCAGCAGTCCCCTGTTGGGGGCAGGAACTGAAGCTTTCTTT. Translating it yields CASSPLLGAGTEAFF.

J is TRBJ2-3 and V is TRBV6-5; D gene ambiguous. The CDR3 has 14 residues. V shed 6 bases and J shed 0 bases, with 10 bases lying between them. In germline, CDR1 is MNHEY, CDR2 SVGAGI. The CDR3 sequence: CASRESMSTDTQYF. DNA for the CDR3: TGTGCCAGCAGAGAGTCCATGAGCACAGATACGCAGTATTTT.

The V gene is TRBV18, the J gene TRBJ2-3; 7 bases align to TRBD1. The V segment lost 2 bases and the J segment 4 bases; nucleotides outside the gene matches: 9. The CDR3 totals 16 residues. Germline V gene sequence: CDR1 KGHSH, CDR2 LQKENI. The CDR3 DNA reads TGTGCCAGCTCACCAATTCGACAGGGCGTCGCAGATACGCAGTATTTT. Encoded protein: CASSPIRQGVADTQYF.

The CDR3 region is CASSPQGAGYGYTF. The CDR3 DNA reads TGTGCCAGCAGCCCCCAGGGGGCTGGGTATGGCTACACCTTC. The gene calls are TRBV7-2 and TRBJ1-2; TRBD1 agrees at 8 bases. Unmatched junction bases numbered 7, after V lost 5 bases and J lost 5 bases. CDR1 and CDR2 (germline): SGHTA, FQGNSA. The CDR3 has 14 amino acids.